The 18 T cell receptor beta chains given below trace back to one sample, sequenced in a study of blood T cell repertoires in COVID-19. Produced via immunoSEQ multiplex PCR; TCRdb's table is partial and in-frame only. Of approximately 170,000 clones in the sample, 80% to 85% are singletons; the top ten hold approximately 2.5%. The sequenced material came from peripheral blood. The source of these receptors is a human donor with acute or convalescent COVID-19. The donor label of this sample is uncertain.

The V call is TRBV14, the J call TRBJ2-5, with D possibly matching TRBD2 (6 bases). Germline CDR1 and CDR2: SGHDN and FVKESK. Trimming removed 5 bases from V and 2 bases from J, with 18 bases in between. The CDR3 runs to 16 residues. The CDR3 sequence is CASSYRRLGFQETQYF. The CDR3 coding sequence is TGTGCCAGCAGCTATAGAAGACTAGGCTTTCAAGAGACCCAGTACTTC.

The chain joins TRBV5-1 to TRBJ1-3; the match to TRBD1 covers 8 bases. Per the germline V gene, CDR1 is SGHRS and CDR2 is YFSETQ. The CDR3 has 16 residues. Losses at the gene ends were 4 bases for V and 4 bases for J; bases not matched to a gene: 10. The CDR3 is CASSLQGAATGNTIYF. The CDR3 nucleotides are TGCGCCAGCAGCCTTCAGGGGGCCGCGACGGGAAACACCATATATTTT. Variable domain in full (rest from reference TRBV5-1 and TRBJ1-3): KAGVTQTPRYLIKTRGQQVTLSCSPISGHRSVSWYQQTPGQGLQFLFEYFSETQRNKGNFPGRFSGRQFSNSRSEMNVSTLELGDSALYLCASSLQGAATGNTIYFGEGSWLTVV.

This chain connects TRBV5-5 to TRBJ1-4; D remains ambiguous. CDR1 SGHKS and CDR2 YYEKEE come from the germline V gene (reference sequence). The V and J ends lost 3 bases and 0 bases respectively, with 12 bases between them. CDR3 length: 16 residues. The CDR3 bases are TGTGCCAGCAGCTCACTTCCGGGAGCAACTAATGAAAAACTGTTTTTT. Its translation: CASSSLPGATNEKLFF.

V is TRBV7-3 and J is TRBJ2-1, with 11 nucleotides matching TRBD2. Trimming at V came to 5 bases and at J to 4 bases, leaving 7 bases not matched to a gene. Germline CDR1 and CDR2: SGHTA and FQGTGA. The CDR3 contains 16 residues. In DNA, the CDR3 is TGTGCCAGCAGCCCGAAAACTAGCGGGGGATACAATGAGCAGTTCTTC. This encodes CASSPKTSGGYNEQFF. The whole variable domain, remainder taken from reference TRBV7-3 and TRBJ2-1, is GAGVSQTPSNKVTEKGKYVELRCDPISGHTALYWYRQSLGQGPEFLIYFQGTGAADDSGLPNDRFFAVRPEGSVSTLKIQRTERGDSAVYLCASSPKTSGGYNEQFFGPGTRLTVL.

The chain combines TRBV7-3 with TRBJ2-6; D is ambiguous. The V gene lost 3 bases and the J gene lost 0 bases, with 6 bases spanning the gap. Germline values: CDR1 SGHTA, CDR2 FQGTGA. The CDR3 sequence is 15 residues long. CDR3 nucleotide sequence: TGTGCCAGCAGCTTTTCTCGCTCTGGGGCCAACGTCCTGACTTTC. Its translation: CASSFSRSGANVLTF. Based on the CDR3 plus reference TRBV7-3 and TRBJ2-6, the full variable domain is GAGVSQTPSNKVTEKGKYVELRCDPISGHTALYWYRQSLGQGPEFLIYFQGTGAADDSGLPNDRFFAVRPEGSVSTLKIQRTERGDSAVYLCASSFSRSGANVLTFGAGSRLTVL.

The chain has TRBV28 and TRBJ1-2; 9 bases line up with TRBD1. This CDR3 has 15 amino acids. Trimming cost V 5 bases and J 0 bases; bases outside gene matches: 4. Germline V gene lookup returns CDR1 MDHEN and CDR2 SYDVKM. The CDR3 coding sequence is TGTGCCAGCAGTGCAGGGACAGGGTCTAACTATGGCTACACCTTC. Residues: CASSAGTGSNYGYTF.

The CDR3 DNA follows: TGCGCCAGCACAACAGGGACCTACGAGCAGTACTTC. Translation: CASTTGTYEQYF. This rearrangement joins TRBV10-2 to TRBJ2-7; weak D call: TRBD1 (6 bases). Germline values: CDR1 WSHSY, CDR2 SAAADI. The CDR3 has 12 residues. V lost 7 bases and J lost 2, with 9 bases in between.

The chain carries TRBV6-6 and TRBJ1-3; TRBD1 matches at 7 bases. V shed 6 bases, J shed 0 bases, and the junction held 5 bases outside the gene matches. CDR1 is MNHNY and CDR2 is SVGAGI in the germline V gene (reference sequence). There are 15 residues in the CDR3. This CDR3 is CASRTGTSSGNTIYF. The CDR3 bases are TGTGCCAGCAGGACAGGGACGAGCTCTGGAAACACCATATATTTT.

This chain links TRBV27 with TRBJ2-1; 15 bases fit TRBD2. V trimming: 6 bases; J trimming: 5 bases; junction bases outside the gene matches: 8. The V gene's germline CDR1 is MNHEY and CDR2 SMNVEV (reference sequence). This CDR3 has 17 amino acids. CDR3 sequence: CASRRPGLAGGNNEQFF. CDR3 in DNA: TGTGCCAGCAGACGACCTGGACTAGCGGGAGGGAACAATGAGCAGTTCTTC.

V is TRBV7-9 and J is TRBJ1-1; D is unresolved. V gave up 5 bases and J gave up 4 bases, with 14 bases separating them. The CDR3 is 14 amino acids. The germline V gene encodes CDR1 SEHNR and CDR2 FQNEAQ (reference sequence). The CDR3 reads CASSPGRAGTEAFF. CDR3 nucleotide sequence: TGTGCCAGCAGCCCTGGAAGGGCGGGCACTGAAGCTTTCTTT.

This chain connects TRBV18 to TRBJ2-7; D call uncertain. The CDR3 is made up of 14 amino acids. V dropped 1 base and J dropped 5 bases, with 12 bases sitting between them. From germline, CDR1 is KGHSH and CDR2 LQKENI. This CDR3 is CASSPRPGNDEQYF. In nucleotides, the CDR3 is TGTGCCAGCTCACCACGGCCAGGCAACGACGAGCAGTACTTC.

This chain uses TRBV19 with TRBJ1-3; 7 bases are a match to TRBD1. The CDR3 runs 14 residues. The trim removed 9 bases at V and 3 bases at J, leaving 8 bases unmatched. Germline V gene data show CDR1 as LNHDA and CDR2 as SQIVND (reference sequence). In nucleotides, the CDR3 is TGTGCCAGCACGCACAGGGGAAATGGAAACACCATATATTTT. This gives the protein CASTHRGNGNTIYF.

This clone was seen just once. The chain carries TRBV19 and TRBJ2-7; D might be TRBD1 (5 bases). Germline lookup yields CDR1 LNHDA and CDR2 SQIVND (reference sequence). The V end was cut by 3 bases, the J end by 3 bases, with 12 bases between. The CDR3 length is 14 residues. Here the CDR3 reads CASSIRFQGYEQYF. The DNA of the CDR3 is TGTGCCAGTAGTATTCGGTTTCAGGGCTACGAGCAGTACTTC.

This chain connects TRBV9 to TRBJ1-1; the D gene is possibly TRBD1 (5 bases). The CDR3 is 16 residues long. The germline V gene encodes CDR1 SGDLS and CDR2 YYNGEE. Trimming cost V 7 bases and J 4 bases, with 23 bases left between them. Here the CDR3 reads CASAPMRGGYSTEAFF. DNA of the CDR3: TGTGCCAGCGCGCCAATGCGGGGGGGTTATAGCACTGAAGCTTTCTTT.

V usage is TRBV3-1 (or the pseudogene TRBV3-2) and J usage is TRBJ2-2; tentatively, D is TRBD2 (6 bases). V was cut by 0 bases and J by 6 bases, with 11 bases left in between. The CDR3 has 15 residues. Per germline, CDR1 LGHDT and CDR2 YNNKEL (reference sequence). CDR3 amino acids: CASSQDWDFSGELFF. The CDR3 DNA reads TGTGCCAGCAGCCAAGATTGGGACTTCTCCGGGGAGCTGTTTTTT.

The genes are TRBV6-2 or TRBV6-3 and TRBJ2-1, with TRBD2 matching over 15 bases. The CDR3 is 15 residues long. J was trimmed by 8 bases and V by 4 bases; bases with no gene match: 3. CDR1 is MNHEY and CDR2 is SVGEGT in the germline V gene. CDR3 DNA sequence: TGTGCCAGCAGTTCCCGGACTAGCGGGGGGGATGAGCAGTTCTTC. It specifies CASSSRTSGGDEQFF.

Written as DNA, the CDR3 is TGCGCCAGCAGTCGAGAGGAGAACACTGAAGCTTTCTTT. Its protein product is CASSREENTEAFF. The rearrangement joins TRBV10-1 to TRBJ1-1; D is unresolved. CDR1 and CDR2 from the germline V gene are WNHNN and SYGVQD (reference sequence). The CDR3 extends over 13 amino acids. Trimming cost V 5 bases and J 1 base, with 8 bases left between them.

This clone has only one observation. In DNA form, the CDR3 reads TGTGCCAGCAGTTTCGGCGGGAGTGATGGCTACACCTTC. Translated, it gives CASSFGGSDGYTF. The chain joins TRBV12-3 or TRBV12-4 to TRBJ1-2; D remains unclear. V was trimmed by 3 bases and J by 6 bases, leaving 11 bases between them. The CDR3 totals 13 residues.